A single sample is the source of the 21 T cell receptor beta chains below, sequenced in a study of blood T cell repertoires in COVID-19 (dated by TCRdb to between 2020 and 2021). Library construction relied on the immunoSEQ multiplex PCR assay. TCRdb stores this immuneACCESS table with in-frame sequences only. Part of the clones is absent; in the studies checked, under half of the shortfall reflects unresolved V genes, and no reason is known for the rest. The sample yields some 77,000 clones; about four fifths were counted once. The top ten clonotypes cover approximately 30% of the sample. Source material: peripheral blood. The receptors originated from a man aged 70 or older with acute or convalescent COVID-19.

The rearrangement joins TRBV18 to TRBJ2-3, with D possibly being TRBD1 (6 bases). The CDR3 consists of 16 residues. V lost 3 bases and J lost 0, with 13 bases in between. Looked up from germline, CDR1 is KGHSH and CDR2 is LQKENI. The DNA of the CDR3 is TGTGCCAGCTCACCCGGGGACACAGCTAGCACAGATACGCAGTATTTT. Translated, it gives CASSPGDTASTDTQYF.

In this sample, this clone turned up once. The V and J genes are TRBV4-3 and TRBJ1-3; weak D call: TRBD1 (5 bases). Germline values: CDR1 LGHNA, CDR2 YSLEER. V was shortened by 0 bases and J by 4 bases, with 19 bases between the two germline ends. CDR3 length equals 18 residues. The chain's CDR3 is CASSQDPRPDRSGNTIYF. CDR3 nucleotide sequence: TGCGCCAGCAGCCAAGATCCTCGGCCCGACAGATCCGGAAACACCATATATTTT.

The chain employs TRBV24-1 and TRBJ2-1; D unresolved. CDR3 size: 18 residues. Germline loops: CDR1 KGHDR, CDR2 SFDVKD. V lost 4 bases, J lost 4 bases, and 22 bases lay in between. In DNA, the CDR3 is TGTGCCACCAGTGACGGAACCATAGACTCCTTGGTGTACAATGAGCAGTTCTTC. Protein product: CATSDGTIDSLVYNEQFF.

The chain recombines TRBV18 with TRBJ2-7; D is uncertain. V lost 0 bases and J lost 5, with 11 bases in between. Germline V CDR1 and CDR2: KGHSH, LQKENI. The CDR3 consists of 14 residues. CDR3 sequence: CASSPPNGLDEQYF. The CDR3 coding sequence is TGTGCCAGCTCACCACCGAACGGGTTGGACGAGCAGTACTTC.

The J gene is TRBJ1-1, the V gene TRBV18, with TRBD1 matching over 9 bases. The CDR3 runs 16 residues. Trimming cost V 6 bases and J 1 base; bases outside gene matches: 9. Germline-derived CDR1 and CDR2 are KGHSH and LQKENI. CDR3 amino acids: CASSPTGGGGNTEAFF. DNA of the CDR3: TGTGCCAGCTCGCCTACAGGGGGCGGTGGGAACACTGAAGCTTTCTTT.

The genes are TRBV4-2 and TRBJ1-6; the D gene is possibly TRBD1 (5 bases). V shed 1 base and J shed 4 bases, with 11 bases lying between them. The CDR3 has 16 amino acids. Germline loops: CDR1 LGHNA, CDR2 YNFKEQ. CDR3: CASSQGTQEYNSPLHF. In DNA, the CDR3 is TGTGCCAGCAGCCAAGGGACACAGGAATATAATTCACCCCTCCACTTT.

The gene calls are TRBV3-1 (or the pseudogene TRBV3-2) and TRBJ1-4; unclear D gene. Between the trimmed V and J ends, which lost 7 bases and 8 bases, there was a span of 20 bases. This CDR3 is built from 15 residues. Germline V CDR1 and CDR2: LGHDT, YNNKEL (reference sequence). The CDR3: CASTPVGALGEKLFF. The CDR3 coding sequence is TGTGCCAGCACCCCCGTGGGAGCGCTCGGAGAAAAACTGTTTTTT.

The chain recombines TRBV27 with TRBJ1-1; D ambiguous. The V gene lost 0 bases and the J gene lost 6 bases, with 8 bases spanning the gap. The CDR3 consists of 13 residues. Germline V gene lookup returns CDR1 MNHEY and CDR2 SMNVEV (reference sequence). The CDR3 here is CASSLSSGAEAFF. The CDR3 DNA follows: TGTGCCAGCAGTTTATCGAGCGGGGCTGAAGCTTTCTTT.

CDR3 protein: CASSEYLGSNEQFF. Here the CDR3 DNA reads TGTGCCAGCAGTGAATACCTAGGGAGCAATGAGCAGTTCTTC. The chain recombines TRBV6-4 with TRBJ2-1, with TRBD2 as a possible D gene (5 bases). CDR3 length: 14 amino acids. V was trimmed by 3 bases and J by 6 bases, leaving 12 bases between them. Germline CDR1 and CDR2: MRHNA and SNTAGT.

The gene calls are TRBV27 and TRBJ2-3; no definite D call. The germline CDR1 and CDR2 sequences are MNHEY and SMNVEV (reference sequence). V lost 2 bases and J lost 3, with 9 bases in between. The CDR3 extends over 14 amino acids. CDR3 DNA: TGTGCCAGCAGTTTAAATGCAGGTACAGATACGCAGTATTTT. Protein product: CASSLNAGTDTQYF.

V is TRBV7-6 and J is TRBJ1-5, with a possible D match to TRBD1 (6 bases). CDR3 size: 14 residues. Germline V gene sequence: CDR1 SGHVS, CDR2 FNYEAQ. V was cut by 6 bases and J by 7 bases, with 16 bases left in between. The CDR3 region is CASSLTGSPQPQHF. The DNA for the CDR3 is TGTGCCAGCAGTCTCACAGGGTCACCACAGCCCCAGCATTTT.

This clone came up a few times. The J gene is TRBJ1-5, the V gene TRBV30, with 9 bases lining up with TRBD1. This CDR3 is 17 amino acids long. Trimming took 1 base from V and 1 from J; bases not matched to a gene: 8. Germline CDR1 reads GTSNPN; CDR2 reads SVGIG (reference sequence). The CDR3 DNA reads TGTGCCTGGAGTGGCACAGGGGGCGCGGTGAGCAATCAGCCCCAGCATTTT. It encodes CAWSGTGGAVSNQPQHF.

A single count supports this clone. This chain connects TRBV14 to TRBJ1-1; no definite D call. V gave up 1 base and J gave up 4 bases, with 13 bases separating them. Germline assignment: CDR1 SGHDN and CDR2 FVKESK. The CDR3 is 15 residues long. The DNA for the CDR3 is TGTGCCAGCAGCCAAGCCCAAGCACCTAGCACTGAAGCTTTCTTT. It is translated as CASSQAQAPSTEAFF.

The chain links TRBV28 to TRBJ2-1; 12 bases align to TRBD2. This CDR3 has 13 residues. J lost 10 bases, V lost 5 bases, and 3 bases had no gene match. Germline CDR1 and CDR2: MDHEN and SYDVKM. The CDR3 region is CASSRTSGNEQFF. The CDR3 DNA sequence: TGTGCCAGCAGTAGGACTAGCGGGAACGAGCAGTTCTTC.

The gene calls are TRBV3-1 (or the pseudogene TRBV3-2) and TRBJ2-4; 10 bases are shared with TRBD1. The CDR3 loop spans 16 amino acids. Trimming removed 3 bases from V and 4 bases from J; junction bases left unmatched: 6. Germline-derived CDR1 and CDR2 are LGHDT and YNNKEL (reference sequence). CDR3 protein: CASSHDRGQKKNIQYF. CDR3 in DNA: TGTGCCAGCAGCCATGACAGGGGGCAGAAAAAAAACATTCAGTACTTC.

This chain links TRBV10-3 with TRBJ1-1; a possible D gene is TRBD1 (6 bases). Trimming pared 6 bases from V and 0 bases from J, leaving 11 bases between. The CDR3 has 14 residues. Germline V lookup: CDR1 ENHRY, CDR2 SYGVKD. The CDR3 protein is CAIRRQELNTEAFF. The CDR3 DNA follows: TGTGCCATCAGGCGACAGGAGCTGAACACTGAAGCTTTCTTT.

The chain uses TRBV29-1 and TRBJ2-6, with TRBD2 as a possible D gene (6 bases). CDR1 SQVTM and CDR2 ANQGSEA come from the germline V gene. CDR3 length: 14 residues. V lost 7 bases to trimming and J lost 2 bases, with 12 bases between them. The CDR3 region has the DNA TGCAGCGCCGTCGGGGGTACTGGGGCCAACGTCCTGACTTTC. Residues: CSAVGGTGANVLTF.

The chain has TRBV7-2 and TRBJ1-1, with TRBD1 matching over 7 bases. The germline V gene encodes CDR1 SGHTA and CDR2 FQGNSA. CDR3 length: 14 amino acids. V was clipped by 4 bases and J by 0 bases; unmatched bases: 2. CDR3 sequence (DNA): TGTGCCAGCAGCTGGGACAGCATGAACACTGAAGCTTTCTTT. Translation gives CASSWDSMNTEAFF.

The rearrangement joins TRBV28 to TRBJ2-7; D gene ambiguous. V was shortened by 6 bases and J by 5 bases, with 14 bases between the two germline ends. The CDR3 has 13 amino acids. Germline CDR1 and CDR2: MDHEN and SYDVKM. DNA of the CDR3: TGTGCCAGCAGCTCCGGGTCCCCAGACGAGCAGTACTTC. It encodes CASSSGSPDEQYF.

The rearrangement links TRBV2 to TRBJ2-5, with TRBD2 as a possible D gene (5 bases). Germline V gives CDR1 SNHLY, CDR2 FYNNEI. Trimming removed 5 bases at V and 1 base at J, with 14 bases between. This CDR3 has 15 residues. The CDR3 nucleotides read TGTGCCAGCAGTCGGGGTCGAGGGTTCCAAGAGACCCAGTACTTC. Its protein is CASSRGRGFQETQYF.

This chain joins TRBV19 and TRBJ1-2; D is perhaps TRBD1 (6 bases). Germline values: CDR1 LNHDA, CDR2 SQIVND (reference sequence). Trimming stripped 4 bases from V and 5 bases from J, with 11 bases between. The CDR3 has 13 residues. CDR3 residues: CASSTLDSYGYTF. CDR3 DNA sequence: TGTGCCAGTAGTACTCTGGACAGTTATGGCTACACCTTC.